These T cell receptor beta chains were read from a single sample in a study of human T cells and chemical hapten exposure. Each CDR3 protein is one row after TCRdb ran MiXCR on the RACE reads. This sample carries about 360,000 distinct CDR3 sequences, under 9% of them seen once, and the ten largest clones take around 8.4%. Sequences were derived from whole blood, sampled in connection with sensitization to the hapten diphenylcyclopropenone (DPC). The receptors come from a woman aged 18-35 years with alopecia areata. Some clones in this sample may be carry-over from other donors' samples. Each CDR3 is given with its conserved first and last residue. Each record gives: clone size, J gene, D gene, V gene, CDR3 length, CDR3 DNA, CDR3 protein. D genes are given only for firm matches. Size is omitted from some rows. Given values are once, few, many or a class for expanded clones.

clone_size: many
j_call: TRBJ2-7
d_call: -
v_call: TRBV12-3/TRBV12-4
cdr3_length: 12
cdr3_nt: TGTGCCAGCAGCCCCCGCTCCTACGAGCAGTACTTC
cdr3_aa: CASSPRSYEQYF

clone_size: few
j_call: TRBJ2-2
d_call: TRBD1
v_call: TRBV4-1
cdr3_length: 16
cdr3_nt: TGCGCCAGCAGCCATCCAGACAGGGGTTACACCGGGGAGCTGTTTTTT
cdr3_aa: CASSHPDRGYTGELFF

clone_size: few
j_call: TRBJ1-1
d_call: -
v_call: TRBV29-1
cdr3_length: 14
cdr3_nt: TGCAGCGTCGGAGGGAGGGTAATGAACACTGAAGCTTTCTTT
cdr3_aa: CSVGGRVMNTEAFF

clone_size: many
j_call: TRBJ1-5
d_call: -
v_call: TRBV4-2
cdr3_length: 13
cdr3_nt: TGTGCCAGCAGCCAAGAATGGGATCAGCCCCAGCATTTT
cdr3_aa: CASSQEWDQPQHF

clone_size: many
j_call: TRBJ1-1
d_call: -
v_call: TRBV7-2
cdr3_length: 12
cdr3_nt: TGTGCCAGTTCTTCCTCGAACACTGAAGCTTTCTTT
cdr3_aa: CASSSSNTEAFF

clone_size: -
j_call: TRBJ2-5
d_call: -
v_call: TRBV6-2/TRBV6-3
cdr3_length: 16
cdr3_nt: TGTGCCAGCAGCTCTAGACTAGGCCTTGTTAAAGAGACCCAGTACTTC
cdr3_aa: CASSSRLGLVKETQYF

clone_size: -
j_call: TRBJ1-3
d_call: -
v_call: TRBV6-5
cdr3_length: 14
cdr3_nt: TGTGCCAGCAGTTACTCCCACTCTGGAAACACCATATATTTT
cdr3_aa: CASSYSHSGNTIYF

clone_size: few
j_call: TRBJ2-7
d_call: -
v_call: TRBV20-1
cdr3_length: 13
cdr3_nt: TGCAGTGCTAGGTGGGCAGGTCTCTACGAGCAGTACTTC
cdr3_aa: CSARWAGLYEQYF

clone_size: many
j_call: TRBJ2-5
d_call: TRBD1
v_call: TRBV29-1
cdr3_length: 17
cdr3_nt: TGCAGCGTCCCGGTCGTGGCAGGGGGACAATGGAAAGAGACCCAGTACTTC
cdr3_aa: CSVPVVAGGQWKETQYF

clone_size: many
j_call: TRBJ1-4
d_call: -
v_call: TRBV5-5
cdr3_length: 13
cdr3_nt: TGTGCCAGCAGCGTGGTGCGGCTTGAAAAACTGTTTTTT
cdr3_aa: CASSVVRLEKLFF

clone_size: few
j_call: TRBJ1-6
d_call: TRBD1
v_call: TRBV18
cdr3_length: 14
cdr3_nt: TGTGCCAGCTCAGAAGGGGGCGGTAATTCACCCCTCCACTTT
cdr3_aa: CASSEGGGNSPLHF

clone_size: few
j_call: TRBJ2-7
d_call: -
v_call: TRBV7-9
cdr3_length: 14
cdr3_nt: TGTGCCAGCAGCTTTGCGTCGGGGGGCAACGAGCAGTACTTC
cdr3_aa: CASSFASGGNEQYF

clone_size: -
j_call: TRBJ2-1
d_call: -
v_call: TRBV20-1
cdr3_length: 15
cdr3_nt: TGCAGTGTCACTTCTCCTAGGAACCCGATAAATGAGCAGTTCTTC
cdr3_aa: CSVTSPRNPINEQFF

clone_size: -
j_call: TRBJ2-5
d_call: -
v_call: TRBV28
cdr3_length: 14
cdr3_nt: TGTGCCAGCAGTCTCGAACGACCTGTAGAGACCCAGTACTTC
cdr3_aa: CASSLERPVETQYF

clone_size: many
j_call: TRBJ2-3
d_call: TRBD2
v_call: TRBV4-1
cdr3_length: 19
cdr3_nt: TGCGCCAGCAGCTCCCGCCGAACTAGCGGGGGACCTAGCACAGATACGCAGTATTTT
cdr3_aa: CASSSRRTSGGPSTDTQYF

clone_size: -
j_call: TRBJ1-1
d_call: -
v_call: TRBV4-1
cdr3_length: 15
cdr3_nt: TGCGCCAGCAGCCCACGGGGACTTCCGAACACTGAAGCTTTCTTT
cdr3_aa: CASSPRGLPNTEAFF

clone_size: many
j_call: TRBJ1-1
d_call: -
v_call: TRBV2
cdr3_length: 14
cdr3_nt: TGTGCCAGCAGTGAAAGGGGTCACGCCACTGAAGCTTTCTTT
cdr3_aa: CASSERGHATEAFF

clone_size: few
j_call: TRBJ2-3
d_call: TRBD2
v_call: TRBV4-2
cdr3_length: 13
cdr3_nt: TGTGCCAGCAGTCGGGGGGGGATGGATACGCAGTATTTT
cdr3_aa: CASSRGGMDTQYF

clone_size: many
j_call: TRBJ2-3
d_call: -
v_call: TRBV12-3/TRBV12-4
cdr3_length: 13
cdr3_nt: TGTGCCAGCAGGAGACGTGGCCCAGATACGCAGTATTTT
cdr3_aa: CASRRRGPDTQYF

clone_size: few
j_call: TRBJ2-7
d_call: TRBD1
v_call: TRBV7-9
cdr3_length: 14
cdr3_nt: TGTGCCAGCAGCACAGGGGGTGAGGCCTACGAGCAGTACTTC
cdr3_aa: CASSTGGEAYEQYF

clone_size: -
j_call: TRBJ1-5
d_call: TRBD1
v_call: TRBV7-8
cdr3_length: 19
cdr3_nt: TGTGCCAGCAGCCTGTATCCGGGACAGGGCCCTGATAGCAATCAGCCCCAGCATTTT
cdr3_aa: CASSLYPGQGPDSNQPQHF

clone_size: few
j_call: TRBJ2-5
d_call: TRBD2
v_call: TRBV7-2
cdr3_length: 18
cdr3_nt: TGTGCCAGCACCCCCGGTATAGCGGGGGGGCCCGGTGGGGAGACCCAGTACTTC
cdr3_aa: CASTPGIAGGPGGETQYF

clone_size: -
j_call: TRBJ2-3
d_call: -
v_call: TRBV12-3/TRBV12-4
cdr3_length: 20
cdr3_nt: TGTGCCAGCAGTTTATGGGACAAAGGATTTCTACTTTCCAGCACAGATACGCAGTATTTT
cdr3_aa: CASSLWDKGFLLSSTDTQYF

clone_size: few
j_call: TRBJ1-4
d_call: TRBD1
v_call: TRBV20-1
cdr3_length: 13
cdr3_nt: TGCAGTGCTACCACAGACAGGGGGAGAAAACTGTTTTTT
cdr3_aa: CSATTDRGRKLFF

clone_size: -
j_call: TRBJ1-5
d_call: -
v_call: TRBV20-1
cdr3_length: 14
cdr3_nt: TGCAGTGCTAGAGATCCCAGGGATGATCAGCCCCAGCATTTT
cdr3_aa: CSARDPRDDQPQHF